The next 4 T cell receptor beta chains were all read from a single sample in a study of CD8+CD57+ T cells in acquired aplastic anemia (dated by TCRdb to between 2018 and 2020). The instrument given in TCRdb is Illumina HiSeq 2000. TCR beta VDJ combination and CDR3 sequence profiling used genomic DNA as the template. TCRdb itself trimmed the public reads at Q25 with fastp, ran MiXCR and retained productive beta chains. Each CDR3 protein gets just one entry, which takes the most common genes and DNA from the rows behind it. For this sample the table gives about 120,000 distinct CDR3 sequences, of which over 55% were detected only once. Around 27% of the sample comes from the top ten. The patients picked for sequencing were ones in whom flow cytometry had shown an expansion of CD8+CD57+ cells. Sequencing was done on a sample of sorted CD4+, CD8+, or CD8+CD57+ T cells (not recorded which) from PBMCs. The receptors shown here come from a human donor with aplastic anemia.

This clonotype was seen just once. The chain joins TRBV20-1 to TRBJ2-7; no reliable D call. The length of the CDR3 is 13 residues. In germline, CDR1 is DFQATT, CDR2 SNEGSKA (reference sequence). The DNA for the CDR3 is TGCAGCACTCGACCGAAACCGAACTACGAGCAGTACTTC. This codes for CSTRPKPNYEQYF.

This chain uses TRBV7-9 with TRBJ1-6; 7 bases are shared with TRBD1. The CDR3 is made up of 14 amino acids. Losses at the gene ends were 5 bases for V and 6 bases for J; bases not matched to a gene: 4. Per the germline V gene, CDR1 is SEHNR and CDR2 is FQNEAQ (reference sequence). CDR3 residues: CASSPGQSNSPLHF. Here the CDR3 DNA reads TGTGCCAGCAGCCCGGGACAGTCTAATTCACCCCTCCACTTT.

The genes are TRBV2 and TRBJ1-4, with no clear D. This CDR3 has 14 residues. CDR1 is SNHLY, CDR2 FYNNEI, per germline. Trimming removed 10 bases at V and 2 bases at J, with 14 bases between. This CDR3 is CATKPGYTNEKLFF. For the CDR3, the DNA is TGTGCCACCAAACCGGGATATACTAATGAAAAACTGTTTTTT.

The chain has TRBV3-1 and TRBJ2-5; tentatively, D is TRBD1 (5 bases). Germline CDR1 and CDR2: LGHDT and YNNKEL (reference sequence). Trimming cost V 8 bases and J 1 base, with 8 bases left between them. The CDR3 has 12 residues. The CDR3 bases are TGTGCCAGCTGCGACAGCCAAGAGACCCAGTACTTC. This translates into CASCDSQETQYF.